These T cell receptor beta chains were read from a single sample in a study of blood T cell repertoires in COVID-19. The method was immunoSEQ multiplex PCR; TCRdb's version includes in-frame clones alone and lacks a portion of them. The sample yields some 210,000 clones, roughly 79% seen once. Sequencing was done on a sample of PBMCs or T cells enriched from blood (not recorded which). The receptor source for this set is a woman between 50 and 59 years old with acute COVID-19. CDR3s include the opening cysteine and the closing phenylalanine or tryptophan.

v_gene	CDR3aa
TRBV7-2	CASSPTSGGVIRNEQFF
TRBV9	CASSGTGGGNQPQHF
TRBV9	CASSGRQTVLNEQFF
TRBV5-6	CASSRGTVNEKLFF
TRBV7-8	CASSLAPGGNSPLHF
TRBV7-2	CASSQPAGTGNSPLHF
TRBV28	CASSLGGAGTGELFF
TRBV7-2	CASSLDKGVGGETQYF
TRBV4-3	CASSQDLYDRGSSPLHF
TRBV7-6	CASSLMLAGGGNEQFF
TRBV6-5	CASSYSVEKNTGELFF
TRBV18	CASSPGTGTGTTGELFF
TRBV27	CASSLSGTGPYEQYF